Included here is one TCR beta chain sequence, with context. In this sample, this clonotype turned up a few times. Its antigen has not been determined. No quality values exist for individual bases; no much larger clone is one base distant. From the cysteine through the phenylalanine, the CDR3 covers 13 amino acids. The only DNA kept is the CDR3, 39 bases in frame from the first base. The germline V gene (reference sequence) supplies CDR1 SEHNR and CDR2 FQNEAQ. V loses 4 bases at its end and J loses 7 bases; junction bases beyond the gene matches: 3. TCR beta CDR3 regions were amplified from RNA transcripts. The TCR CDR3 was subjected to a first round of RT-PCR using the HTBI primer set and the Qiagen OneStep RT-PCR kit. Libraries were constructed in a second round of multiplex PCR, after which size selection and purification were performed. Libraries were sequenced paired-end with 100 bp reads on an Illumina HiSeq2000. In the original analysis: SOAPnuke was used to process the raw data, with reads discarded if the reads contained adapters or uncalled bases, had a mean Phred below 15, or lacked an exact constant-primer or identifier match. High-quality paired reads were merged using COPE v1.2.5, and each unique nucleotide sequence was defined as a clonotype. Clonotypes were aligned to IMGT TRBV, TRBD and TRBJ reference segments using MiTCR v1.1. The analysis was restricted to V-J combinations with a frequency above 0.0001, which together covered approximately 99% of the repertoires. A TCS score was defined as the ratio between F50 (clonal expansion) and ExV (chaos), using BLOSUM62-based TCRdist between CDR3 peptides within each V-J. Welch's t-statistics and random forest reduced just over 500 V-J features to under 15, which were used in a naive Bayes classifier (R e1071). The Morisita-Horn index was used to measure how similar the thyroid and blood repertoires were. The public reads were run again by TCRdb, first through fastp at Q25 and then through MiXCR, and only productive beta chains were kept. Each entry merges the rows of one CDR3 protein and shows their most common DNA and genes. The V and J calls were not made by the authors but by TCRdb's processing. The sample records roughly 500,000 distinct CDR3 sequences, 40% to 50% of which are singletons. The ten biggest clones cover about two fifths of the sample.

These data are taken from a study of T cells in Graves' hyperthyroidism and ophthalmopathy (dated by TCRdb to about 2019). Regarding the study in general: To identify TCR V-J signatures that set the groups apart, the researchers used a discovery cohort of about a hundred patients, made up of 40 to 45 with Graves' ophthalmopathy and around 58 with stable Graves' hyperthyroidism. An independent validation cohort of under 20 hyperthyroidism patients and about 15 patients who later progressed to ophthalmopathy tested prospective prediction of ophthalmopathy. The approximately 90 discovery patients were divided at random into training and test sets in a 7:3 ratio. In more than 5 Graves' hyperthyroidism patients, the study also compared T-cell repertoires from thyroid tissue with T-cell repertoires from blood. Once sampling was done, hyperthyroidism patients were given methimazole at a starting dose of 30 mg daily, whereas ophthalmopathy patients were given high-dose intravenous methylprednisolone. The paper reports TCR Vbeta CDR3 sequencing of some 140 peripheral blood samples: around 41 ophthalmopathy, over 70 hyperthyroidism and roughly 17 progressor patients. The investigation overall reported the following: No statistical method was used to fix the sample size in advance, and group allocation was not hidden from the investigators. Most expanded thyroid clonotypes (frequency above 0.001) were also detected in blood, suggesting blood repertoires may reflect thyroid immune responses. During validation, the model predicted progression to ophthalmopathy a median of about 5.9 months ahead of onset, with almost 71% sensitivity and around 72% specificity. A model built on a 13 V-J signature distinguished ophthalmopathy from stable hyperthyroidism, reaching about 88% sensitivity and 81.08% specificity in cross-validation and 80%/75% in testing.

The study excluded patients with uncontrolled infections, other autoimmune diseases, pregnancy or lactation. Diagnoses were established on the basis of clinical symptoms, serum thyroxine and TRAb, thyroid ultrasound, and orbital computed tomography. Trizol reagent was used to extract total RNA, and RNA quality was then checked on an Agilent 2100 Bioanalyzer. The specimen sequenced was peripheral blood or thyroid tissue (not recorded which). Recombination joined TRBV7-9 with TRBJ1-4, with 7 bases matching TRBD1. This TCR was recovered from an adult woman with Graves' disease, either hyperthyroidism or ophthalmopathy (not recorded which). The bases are TGTGCCAGCAGCTCAAACAGGGGTGAAAAACTGTTTTTT. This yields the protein CASSSNRGEKLFF. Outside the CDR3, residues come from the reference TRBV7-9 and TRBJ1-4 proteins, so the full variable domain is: DTGVSQNPRHKITKRGQNVTFRCDPISEHNRLYWYRQTLGQGPEFLTYFQNEAQLEKSRLLSDRFSAERPKGSFSTLEIQRTEQGDSAMYLCASSSNRGEKLFFGSGTQLSVL.